The 27 T cell receptor beta chains below come from one sample, sequenced in a study of beta chain features in type 1 diabetes. General study results and limits: Across all four CD4+ subsets, people with type 1 diabetes showed modestly shorter TCRB CDR3s.

TCRB transcripts that were expressed got sequenced, as all of the isolated RNA had been reverse transcribed. Only in-frame clones appear in the TCRdb table, and some are missing; sequencing was by immunoSEQ multiplex PCR. The table lists approximately 250,000 clones, approximately 24% of them singletons. The antigens for these receptors are not known. Sequencing was performed on naive CD4+ T cells from blood. Receptors originate from a woman between 25 and 40 years old with type 1 diabetes.

The J gene is TRBJ1-2, the V gene TRBV29-1; TRBD1 matches 7 bases. Germline CDR1 reads SQVTM; CDR2 reads ANQGSEA. The CDR3 sequence is 14 residues long. CDR3 DNA sequence: TGCAGTACCCGAGGGGGCCCACAACCGGGCGGCTACACCTTC. It is translated as CSTRGGPQPGGYTF.

J is TRBJ2-1 and V is TRBV11-2, with D hard to call. Per the germline V gene, CDR1 is SGHAT and CDR2 is FQNNGV. The CDR3 is 14 residues long. V was clipped by 5 bases and J by 4 bases, with 12 bases between them. This chain's CDR3 is CASSPPGIYNEQFF. Written as DNA, the CDR3 is TGTGCCAGCAGCCCGCCCGGTATTTACAATGAGCAGTTCTTC.

Here the CDR3 reads CASSEMGQVNEQYF. Here the CDR3 DNA reads TGCGCCAGCAGCGAGATGGGACAGGTCAACGAGCAGTACTTC. The rearrangement links TRBV5-1 to TRBJ2-7; 8 bases align to TRBD1. Germline V gene sequence: CDR1 SGHRS, CDR2 YFSETQ. The V gene end was trimmed by 4 bases and the J gene end by 5 bases; junction bases not matched to a gene: 8. The CDR3 contains 14 residues.

This clone came up a few times. The gene calls are TRBV15 and TRBJ2-1, with TRBD1 identical over 7 bases. V lost 1 base and J lost 2; bases outside the gene matches: 5. This CDR3 region has 16 residues. From germline, CDR1 is LNHNV and CDR2 YYDKDF (reference sequence). In DNA form, the CDR3 reads TGTGCCACCAGCAGAGGGTTGACAGGGACCTACAATGAGCAGTTCTTC. This encodes CATSRGLTGTYNEQFF. The full variable domain, its missing parts supplied by reference TRBV15 and TRBJ2-1, is DAMVIQNPRYQVTQFGKPVTLSCSQTLNHNVMYWYQQKSSQAPKLLFHYYDKDFNNEADTPDNFQSRRPNTSFCFLDIRSPGLGDTAMYLCATSRGLTGTYNEQFFGPGTRLTVL.

Details on this clone: Compared with germline, one end of the junction differs, possibly owing to a read error. The genes are TRBV7-7 and TRBJ2-3, with D possibly being TRBD2 (6 bases). This CDR3 spans 15 amino acids. CDR1 is SSHAT, CDR2 FNYEAQ, per germline (reference sequence). The CDR3 region is CASSLGLANADTQYF. The DNA for the CDR3 is TGTGCTAGCAGCTTGGGTCTAGCGAACGCAGATACGCAGTATTTT. The whole variable domain, remainder taken from reference TRBV7-7 and TRBJ2-3, is GAGVSQSPRYKVTKRGQDVTLRCDPISSHATLYWYQQALGQGPEFLTYFNYEAQPDKSGLPSDRFSAERPEGSISTLTIQRTEQRDSAMYRCASSLGLANADTQYFGPGTRLTVL.

This chain connects TRBV15 to TRBJ2-5, with 7 positions matching TRBD1. The germline gives CDR1 LNHNV, CDR2 YYDKDF (reference sequence). CDR3 size: 13 residues. J gave up 5 bases and V 5 bases, and 5 bases lay outside the gene matches. The CDR3 nucleotides are TGTGCCACCAGCCAAGACAGGGCGGAGACCCAGTACTTC. It encodes CATSQDRAETQYF.

V usage is TRBV6-5 and J usage is TRBJ1-5; 7 bases agree with TRBD1. The V and J ends lost 2 bases and 7 bases, in that order; junction bases with no gene match: 2. The CDR3 has 13 residues. Germline V gene data show CDR1 as MNHEY and CDR2 as SVGAGI. CDR3 coding DNA: TGTGCCAGCAGTTACGACAGGGAGCAGCCCCAGCATTTT. It translates to CASSYDREQPQHF.

This clone turned up a few times. The rearrangement links TRBV18 to TRBJ2-7; a weak D match, TRBD1 (6 bases). The CDR3 is 14 amino acids. Deletions cut 4 bases from V and 5 bases from J, with 15 bases between. CDR1 is KGHSH and CDR2 is LQKENI in the germline V gene. CDR3 protein: CASSLQTGVHEQYF. The CDR3 DNA sequence: TGTGCCAGCTCACTACAGACAGGAGTCCACGAGCAGTACTTC.

The chain couples TRBV7-3 to TRBJ1-2; 8 bases are shared with TRBD1. V trimming: 5 bases; J trimming: 7 bases; junction bases outside the gene matches: 6. The CDR3 covers 13 residues. Germline assignment: CDR1 SGHTA and CDR2 FQGTGA. The chain's CDR3 is CASSPDRDGGYTF. The DNA for the CDR3 is TGTGCCAGCAGCCCGGACAGGGACGGTGGCTACACCTTC.

This clone showed up just a few times. V is TRBV30 and J is TRBJ1-1; no clear D. The CDR3 contains 13 residues. V lost 0 bases to trimming and J lost 1 base, with 6 bases between them. Per germline, CDR1 GTSNPN and CDR2 SVGIG (reference sequence). The CDR3 sequence: CAWSVTANTEAFF. CDR3 nucleotide sequence: TGTGCCTGGAGTGTTACAGCGAACACTGAAGCTTTCTTT.

This chain links TRBV7-9 with TRBJ1-1; the match to TRBD1 covers 8 bases. Germline loops: CDR1 SEHNR, CDR2 FQNEAQ (reference sequence). CDR3 size: 11 residues. The J segment lost 10 bases and the V segment lost 4 bases, leaving 2 bases of the junction unmatched. The CDR3 reads CASSSGTGAFF. CDR3 sequence (DNA): TGTGCCAGCAGCTCCGGGACAGGAGCTTTCTTT. The full variable domain, completed using reference TRBV7-9 and TRBJ1-1, is DTGVSQNPRHKITKRGQNVTFRCDPISEHNRLYWYRQTLGQGPEFLTYFQNEAQLEKSRLLSDRFSAERPKGSFSTLEIQRTEQGDSAMYLCASSSGTGAFFGQGTRLTVV.

This chain joins TRBV18 and TRBJ2-3, with D maybe TRBD1 (6 bases). The V and J ends lost 6 bases and 4 bases respectively, with 11 bases between them. The CDR3 length is 13 residues. The germline V gene encodes CDR1 KGHSH and CDR2 LQKENI. This CDR3 reads CASSGTTADTQYF. The CDR3 DNA follows: TGTGCCAGCTCCGGGACAACGGCAGATACGCAGTATTTT. Full variable domain (outside the CDR3, taken from reference TRBV18 and TRBJ2-3): NAGVMQNPRHLVRRRGQEARLRCSPMKGHSHVYWYRQLPEEGLKFMVYLQKENIIDESGMPKERFSAEFPKEGPSILRIQQVVRGDSAAYFCASSGTTADTQYFGPGTRLTVL.

The chain has TRBV7-9 and TRBJ1-2; 10 bases are shared with TRBD1. The J segment lost 6 bases and the V segment lost 5 bases, leaving 9 bases of the junction unmatched. Germline V CDR1 and CDR2: SEHNR, FQNEAQ (reference sequence). CDR3 length: 15 residues. The CDR3 region has the DNA TGTGCCAGCAGCGGGACAGGGGATGGGTTTGATGGCTACACCTTC. Translation gives CASSGTGDGFDGYTF.

The CDR3 loop reads CASRGGETQYF. CDR3 sequence (DNA): TGTGCCAGCAGGGGGGGAGAGACCCAGTACTTC. The rearrangement links TRBV7-8 to TRBJ2-5; D possibly corresponds to TRBD2 (6 bases). CDR3 length equals 11 residues. CDR1 is SGHVS and CDR2 is FQNEAQ in the germline V gene. V was trimmed by 6 bases and J by 4 bases, leaving 6 bases between them.

This clone was counted only a few times. This rearrangement joins TRBV29-1 to TRBJ2-3; 7 bases line up with TRBD1. Germline V lookup: CDR1 SQVTM, CDR2 ANQGSEA. The CDR3 is made up of 17 amino acids. The junction had 16 bases not matched to a gene; V was cut back by 5 bases and J by 2 bases. CDR3 bases: TGCAGCGTTTATTTTAAGTGGGACAGCTCCTTCACAGATACGCAGTATTTT. Protein: CSVYFKWDSSFTDTQYF.

The V gene is TRBV30, the J gene TRBJ2-1; TRBD2 aligns across 10 bases. There are 16 residues in the CDR3. Germline V gene lookup returns CDR1 GTSNPN and CDR2 SVGIG (reference sequence). J gave up 1 base and V 2 bases, and 5 bases lay outside the gene matches. Written as DNA, the CDR3 is TGTGCCTGGAGTAGGACTAGCGGTCTTTCCTACAATGAGCAGTTCTTC. Protein: CAWSRTSGLSYNEQFF.

CDR3: CATSRDPSTSGNDYNEQFF. The CDR3 DNA follows: TGTGCCACCAGCAGAGATCCCTCGACTAGCGGGAACGATTACAATGAGCAGTTCTTC. The chain carries TRBV15 and TRBJ2-1; 11 bases align to TRBD2. V lost 0 bases, J lost 4 bases, and 11 bases stayed unmatched. The CDR3 is 19 amino acids. Germline CDR1 reads LNHNV; CDR2 reads YYDKDF (reference sequence).

This clone has just a few counts. The rearrangement links TRBV5-1 to TRBJ2-7, with 11 bases matching TRBD2. Germline CDR1 reads SGHRS; CDR2 reads YFSETQ. The CDR3 loop spans 18 amino acids. With 3 bases clipped from V and 5 bases from J, the junction kept 16 bases outside the gene matches. CDR3 coding DNA: TGCGCCAGCAGCTGGCGACGACTAGCGGGACCCCCCGGAGACGAGCAGTACTTC. Translated, it gives CASSWRRLAGPPGDEQYF.

The chain couples TRBV9 to TRBJ2-3, with D possibly being TRBD2 (6 bases). Germline values: CDR1 SGDLS, CDR2 YYNGEE. V was trimmed by 2 bases and J by 0 bases, leaving 10 bases between them. This CDR3 has 15 residues. The CDR3 reads CASSVASGSTDTQYF. The CDR3 region has the DNA TGTGCCAGCAGCGTGGCCAGCGGGAGCACAGATACGCAGTATTTT.

This chain uses TRBV5-1 with TRBJ1-4; a possible D gene is TRBD1 (6 bases). Deletions cut 1 base from V and 7 bases from J, with 11 bases between. Per germline, CDR1 SGHRS and CDR2 YFSETQ. CDR3 size: 14 residues. The chain's CDR3 is CASSLSRGGEKLFF. In DNA form, the CDR3 reads TGCGCCAGCAGCTTGTCCAGGGGCGGTGAAAAACTGTTTTTT.

This clone has only a few counts. The rearrangement links TRBV6-1 to TRBJ2-7, with 7 bases lining up with TRBD2. The V segment lost 1 base and the J segment 5 bases; nucleotides outside the gene matches: 8. The CDR3 consists of 15 residues. Germline V gene data show CDR1 as MNHNS and CDR2 as SASEGT. The DNA of the CDR3 is TGTGCCAGCAGTGAAGGGACGCGGGAGTCCGACGAGCAGTACTTC. Translating it yields CASSEGTRESDEQYF.

This clone was detected only a few times. Other DNA sequences in this specimen translate into the identical CDR3. The chain combines TRBV30 with TRBJ2-3; D not certain. The V gene lost 3 bases and the J gene lost 5 bases, with 6 bases spanning the gap. Germline CDR1 and CDR2: GTSNPN and SVGIG (reference sequence). This CDR3 contains 11 residues. CDR3 in DNA: TGTGCCTGGAGCCCCAGAGATACGCAGTATTTT. Encoded protein: CAWSPRDTQYF.

J is TRBJ2-5 and V is TRBV29-1, with 9 bases lining up with TRBD2. V lost 6 bases and J lost 4; bases outside the gene matches: 15. This CDR3 spans 16 amino acids. The germline V gene encodes CDR1 SQVTM and CDR2 ANQGSEA. The CDR3: CSVTSGRSRSSETQYF. In DNA, the CDR3 is TGCAGCGTCACGAGCGGGAGGTCGAGGAGCTCAGAGACCCAGTACTTC.

The chain carries TRBV7-9 and TRBJ2-5; 8 bases align to TRBD2. The germline gives CDR1 SEHNR, CDR2 FQNEAQ (reference sequence). This CDR3 is built from 15 residues. The V segment lost 5 bases and the J segment 2 bases; nucleotides outside the gene matches: 7. CDR3 sequence reads: CASSPLAETQETQYF. The CDR3 nucleotides read TGTGCCAGCAGCCCACTAGCGGAGACACAAGAGACCCAGTACTTC.

This clone occurred a few times. The chain links TRBV5-6 to TRBJ2-3, with 9 bases lining up with TRBD1. Germline V lookup: CDR1 SGHDT, CDR2 YYEEEE. The length of the CDR3 is 16 residues. V lost 4 bases, J lost 4 bases, and 10 bases stayed unmatched. The CDR3 loop reads CASSDPGQGVPDTQYF. CDR3 DNA: TGTGCCAGCAGCGATCCGGGACAGGGAGTCCCAGATACGCAGTATTTT.

This clone has more than one count but fewer than ten. The V call is TRBV28, the J call TRBJ1-2; 12 bases align to TRBD1. The CDR3 consists of 14 residues. V was clipped by 7 bases and J by 5 bases; unmatched bases: 5. Germline-derived CDR1 and CDR2 are MDHEN and SYDVKM. The CDR3: CASTEGQGAYGYTF. The CDR3 bases are TGTGCCAGCACAGAGGGACAGGGGGCGTATGGCTACACCTTC.

The J gene is TRBJ2-2, the V gene TRBV29-1; D is possibly TRBD2 (5 bases). This CDR3 spans 14 amino acids. The germline V gene encodes CDR1 SQVTM and CDR2 ANQGSEA. Deletions cut 4 bases from V and 4 bases from J, with 13 bases between. The CDR3 region is CSVATRVGTGELFF. The CDR3 nucleotides read TGCAGCGTTGCGACGCGGGTGGGCACCGGGGAGCTGTTTTTT.